Following are 3 T cell receptor beta chains from one sample sequenced in a study of neurological immune-mediated disorders. Each CDR3 protein gets one entry after TCRdb re-called the 5' RACE reads with MiXCR. The table records about 55,000 distinct CDR3 sequences, 3.8% of them present only once. The sequencing sample was made of PBMCs. The receptors originated from a man aged 60 to 69 with multiple sclerosis.

Ten or more counts support this clonotype. This chain links TRBV25-1 with TRBJ2-1; a possible D gene is TRBD2 (6 bases). Per the germline V gene, CDR1 is MGHDK and CDR2 is SYGVNS. The CDR3 consists of 14 residues. V lost 4 bases, J lost 5 bases, and 12 bases lay in between. CDR3 amino acids: CASSVAVTNNEQFF. The CDR3 nucleotides read TGTGCCAGCAGTGTAGCGGTCACTAACAATGAGCAGTTCTTC.

There are many counts of this clonotype. The rearrangement joins TRBV5-1 to TRBJ2-4, with D possibly TRBD1 on 6 matching bases. CDR1 and CDR2 from the germline V gene are SGHRS and YFSETQ. The V end lost 0 bases, the J end lost 8 bases, and 9 bases lay between the germline ends. CDR3 size: 13 residues. CDR3 residues: CASSLEGVDIQYF. The CDR3 DNA reads as TGCGCCAGCAGCTTGGAGGGGGTCGACATTCAGTACTTC. The variable domain in full, completed from reference TRBV5-1 and TRBJ2-4, reads KAGVTQTPRYLIKTRGQQVTLSCSPISGHRSVSWYQQTPGQGLQFLFEYFSETQRNKGNFPGRFSGRQFSNSRSEMNVSTLELGDSALYLCASSLEGVDIQYFGAGTRLSVL.

This clonotype was observed many times. This chain uses TRBV29-1 with TRBJ2-5; D gene uncertain. Germline lookup yields CDR1 SQVTM and CDR2 ANQGSEA. The ends were cut back, 8 bases at V and 4 bases at J, with 17 bases in the middle. CDR3 length equals 13 residues. The CDR3 DNA sequence: TGCAGCCACTTTACTACTCCCCTAGAGACCCAGTACTTC. Translating it yields CSHFTTPLETQYF.